This T cell receptor (beta chain) was identified during a study of blood T cell repertoires in COVID-19. About the study: Sites across the United States, Italy and Spain contributed samples from acute and convalescent COVID-19.

This clone was detected ten times or more. Some clones are missing from TCRdb's copy, which holds only in-frame ones; the method was immunoSEQ multiplex PCR. The table shows approximately 200,000 clones, with around 84% occurring only once. The CDR3 runs 16 residues. Trimming left V 2 bases short and J 1 base short, with 14 bases between. Germline V CDR1 and CDR2: KGHSH, LQKENI. Patients from Seattle were sampled longitudinally, starting during active infection. The sequencing input was peripheral blood. The rearrangement uses TRBV18 and TRBJ1-1, with D tentatively TRBD1 (6 bases). The source is a woman older than 75 with COVID-19, enrolled during active disease. CDR3 DNA: TGTGCCAGCTCACCATTGGGCGGGGGGCGGAACACTGAAGCTTTCTTT. It translates to CASSPLGGGRNTEAFF.